The 9 T cell receptor beta chains in this list originate from one sample, sequenced in a study of OX40 agonist ivuxolimab in advanced cancers. Sequenced by immunoSEQ multiplex PCR; TCRdb stores in-frame clones only, minus some. The sample lists 70,000 to 90,000 clones, around 81% occurring once. Sample: CD4+ or CD8+ T cells sorted from blood, taken in a trial of the OX40 agonist ivuxolimab. These receptors were collected from an adult with an advanced solid tumor such as melanoma, head and neck, liver or kidney cancer.

The chain links TRBV5-1 to TRBJ2-3; possibly TRBD1 for D (6 bases). Per the germline V gene, CDR1 is SGHRS and CDR2 is YFSETQ. V gave up 1 base and J gave up 1 base, with 13 bases separating them. CDR3 length: 16 residues. CDR3: CASSLSGTRGTDTQYF. The CDR3 DNA follows: TGCGCCAGCAGCTTGTCCGGGACACGGGGCACAGATACGCAGTATTTT.

The chain is built from TRBV7-2 and TRBJ1-2; D is ambiguous. Per germline, CDR1 SGHTA and CDR2 FQGNSA. Trimming took 4 bases from V and 5 from J, leaving 8 bases between them. The CDR3 contains 12 residues. Written as DNA, the CDR3 is TGTGCCAGCAGCTCCGAGGGTTATGGCTACACCTTC. It yields the protein CASSSEGYGYTF. Drawing the rest from reference TRBV7-2 and TRBJ1-2, the complete variable domain is GAGVSQSPSNKVTEKGKDVELRCDPISGHTALYWYRQSLGQGLEFLIYFQGNSAPDKSGLPSDRFSAERTGGSVSTLTIQRTQQEDSAVYLCASSSEGYGYTFGSGTRLTVV.

V is TRBV10-3 and J is TRBJ2-3; 8 bases map to TRBD2. CDR1 ENHRY and CDR2 SYGVKD come from the germline V gene. V lost 10 bases to trimming and J lost 1 base; unmatched junction nucleotides: 13. The CDR3 is 16 residues long. The CDR3 loop reads CATSARTAGGTDTQYF. The CDR3 DNA sequence: TGTGCCACCTCCGCAAGGACAGCGGGGGGCACAGATACGCAGTATTTT.

The genes are TRBV27 and TRBJ2-5; no reliable D call. From germline, CDR1 is MNHEY and CDR2 SMNVEV (reference sequence). Deletions cut 6 bases from V and 5 bases from J, with 13 bases between. This CDR3 is 13 amino acids long. The CDR3 coding sequence is TGTGCCAGCAGCTGGTCCGTTCGGGAGACCCAGTACTTC. This gives the protein CASSWSVRETQYF.

Comment on this clone: This specimen includes other DNA sequences encoding the same CDR3. V gene TRBV7-9 combines with J gene TRBJ1-6, with D possibly matching TRBD1 (5 bases). V was shortened by 4 bases and J by 7 bases, with 11 bases between the two germline ends. CDR1 is SEHNR, CDR2 FQNEAQ, per germline (reference sequence). CDR3 size: 14 residues. The CDR3 reads CASSSGGGNSPLHF. Here the CDR3 DNA reads TGTGCCAGCAGCTCGGGGGGGGGAAATTCACCCCTCCACTTT.

The rearrangement joins TRBV30 to TRBJ1-6; 7 bases line up with TRBD1. CDR1 GTSNPN and CDR2 SVGIG come from the germline V gene (reference sequence). The J segment lost 0 bases and the V segment lost 0 bases, leaving 5 bases of the junction unmatched. CDR3 length: 17 residues. CDR3 protein: CAWSVTGASSYNSPLHF. The CDR3 coding sequence is TGTGCCTGGAGTGTAACAGGGGCGAGCTCCTATAATTCACCCCTCCACTTT.

This clone has just a few counts. This chain links TRBV15 with TRBJ2-7; 10 bases are shared with TRBD2. The V and J ends lost 1 base and 4 bases, in that order; junction bases with no gene match: 7. The CDR3 runs to 16 residues. Looked up from germline, CDR1 is LNHNV and CDR2 is YYDKDF (reference sequence). As DNA, the CDR3 is TGTGCCACCAGCAGAGCTAGGACTAGCGGTTCGTACGAGCAGTACTTC. Its translation is CATSRARTSGSYEQYF.

The chain links TRBV6-1 to TRBJ2-1; D not resolved. The CDR3 totals 12 residues. Deletions cut 7 bases from V and 8 bases from J, with 12 bases between. CDR1 MNHNS and CDR2 SASEGT come from the germline V gene. The CDR3 reads CASKTPVDEQFF. CDR3 bases: TGTGCCAGCAAAACTCCCGTCGATGAGCAGTTCTTC.

This chain connects TRBV2 to TRBJ2-7; D possibly corresponds to TRBD1 (5 bases). With 8 bases removed from V and 7 bases from J, the gap between germline ends came to 6 bases. Per the germline V gene, CDR1 is SNHLY and CDR2 is FYNNEI. The CDR3 covers 9 residues. DNA for the CDR3: TGTGCCAGCGGGGCAGAGCAGTACTTC. It translates to CASGAEQYF.